Reported below is one T cell receptor beta chain. Its antigen is currently unknown. Method: immunoSEQ multiplex PCR; TCRdb's copy keeps in-frame clones and lacks some. The sample shows about 1.1 million clones, 70% to 85% of them seen only once. The sample comes from a study of shared clonotypes between healthy human individuals. General study results and limits: Naive CD4 clonotypes were shared across a few donors at about 5.3%.

CDR3 size: 13 residues. The germline V gene has CDR1 GTSNPN and CDR2 SVGIG (reference sequence). Unmatched junction bases numbered 6, after V lost 7 bases and J lost 5 bases. Sequencing used memory CD4+ T cells from PBMCs. The subset denotes: CD45RA-negative fraction. The chain joins TRBV30 to TRBJ2-7; 12 nucleotides agree with TRBD1. The TCR sequence derives from a man between 18 and 29 years old in good health. Some clones in this sample may be carry-over from other donors' samples. The CDR3 spells CAFRDRGHDEQYF. CDR3 bases: TGTGCCTTCCGGGACAGGGGGCACGACGAGCAGTACTTC.